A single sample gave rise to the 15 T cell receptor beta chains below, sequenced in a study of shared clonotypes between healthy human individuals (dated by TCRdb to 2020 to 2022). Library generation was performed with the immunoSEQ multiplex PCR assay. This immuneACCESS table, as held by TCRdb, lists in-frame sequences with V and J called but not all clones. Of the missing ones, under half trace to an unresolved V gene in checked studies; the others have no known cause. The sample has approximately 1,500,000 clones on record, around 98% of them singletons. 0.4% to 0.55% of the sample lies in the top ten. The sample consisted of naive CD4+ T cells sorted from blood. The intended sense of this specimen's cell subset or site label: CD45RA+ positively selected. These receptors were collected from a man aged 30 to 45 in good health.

DNA of the CDR3: TGTGCCAGCTCACCTCAGCAGGGTGATGAGCAGTTCTTC. Its translation: CASSPQQGDEQFF. This rearrangement joins TRBV18 to TRBJ2-1, with a possible D match to TRBD1 (5 bases). Trimming shortened V by 3 bases and J by 8 bases, and 11 bases separated the two germline ends. The CDR3 loop spans 13 amino acids. Per germline, CDR1 KGHSH and CDR2 LQKENI.

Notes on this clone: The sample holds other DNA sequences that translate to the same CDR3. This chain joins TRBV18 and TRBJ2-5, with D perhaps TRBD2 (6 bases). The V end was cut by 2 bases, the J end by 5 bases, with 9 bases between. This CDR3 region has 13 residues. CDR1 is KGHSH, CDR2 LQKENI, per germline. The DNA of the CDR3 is TGTGCCAGCTCACCAGGAGGGCGGGAGACCCAGTACTTC. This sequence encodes CASSPGGRETQYF.

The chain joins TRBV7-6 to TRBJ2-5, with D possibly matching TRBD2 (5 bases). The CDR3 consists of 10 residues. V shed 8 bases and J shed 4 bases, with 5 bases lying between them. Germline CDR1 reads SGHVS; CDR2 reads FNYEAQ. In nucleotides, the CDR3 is TGTGCCAGCGGACTAGAGACCCAGTACTTC. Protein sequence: CASGLETQYF. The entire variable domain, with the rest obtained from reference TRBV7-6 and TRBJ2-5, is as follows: GAGVSQSPRYKVTKRGQDVALRCDPISGHVSLYWYRQALGQGPEFLTYFNYEAQQDKSGLPNDRFSAERPEGSISTLTIQRTEQRDSAMYRCASGLETQYFGPGTRLLVL.

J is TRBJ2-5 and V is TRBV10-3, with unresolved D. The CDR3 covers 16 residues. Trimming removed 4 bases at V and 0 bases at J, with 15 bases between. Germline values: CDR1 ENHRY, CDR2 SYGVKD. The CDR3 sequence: CAISGNGAQYQETQYF. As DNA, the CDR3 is TGTGCCATCAGTGGTAACGGAGCCCAGTACCAAGAGACCCAGTACTTC.

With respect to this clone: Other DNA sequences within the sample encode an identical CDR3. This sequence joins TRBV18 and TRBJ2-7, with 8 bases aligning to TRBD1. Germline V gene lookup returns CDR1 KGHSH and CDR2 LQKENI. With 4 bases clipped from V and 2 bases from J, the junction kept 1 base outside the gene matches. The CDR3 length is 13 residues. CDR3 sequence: CASSRDRTYEQYF. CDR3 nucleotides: TGTGCCAGCTCACGGGACAGGACCTACGAGCAGTACTTC.

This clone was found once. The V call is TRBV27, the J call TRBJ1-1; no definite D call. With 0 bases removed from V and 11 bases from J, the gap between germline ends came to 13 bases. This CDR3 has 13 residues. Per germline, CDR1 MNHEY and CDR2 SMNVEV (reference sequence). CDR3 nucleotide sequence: TGTGCCAGCAGTTTATCGAGTGAGGGTACGGCTTTCTTT. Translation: CASSLSSEGTAFF.

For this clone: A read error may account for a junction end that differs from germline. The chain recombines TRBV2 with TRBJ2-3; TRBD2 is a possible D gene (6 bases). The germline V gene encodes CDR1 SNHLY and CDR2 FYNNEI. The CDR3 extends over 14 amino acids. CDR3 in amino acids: CASREGTYTDTQYF. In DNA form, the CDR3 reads TGTGCCAGCAGGGAAGGGACTTACACAGATACGCAGTATTTT.

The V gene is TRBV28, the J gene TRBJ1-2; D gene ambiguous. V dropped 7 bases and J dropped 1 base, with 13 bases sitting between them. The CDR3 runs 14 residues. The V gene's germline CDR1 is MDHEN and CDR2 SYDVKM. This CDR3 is CASNTGGGNYGYTF. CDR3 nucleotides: TGTGCCAGCAATACCGGCGGAGGTAACTATGGCTACACCTTC.

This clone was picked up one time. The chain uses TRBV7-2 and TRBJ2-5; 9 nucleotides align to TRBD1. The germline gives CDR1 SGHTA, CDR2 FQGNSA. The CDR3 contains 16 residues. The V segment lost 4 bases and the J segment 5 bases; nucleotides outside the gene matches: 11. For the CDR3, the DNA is TGTGCCAGCAGCTCAACCGGGACAGGGCGGTTCGAGACCCAGTACTTC. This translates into CASSSTGTGRFETQYF. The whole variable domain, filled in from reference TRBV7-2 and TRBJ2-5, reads GAGVSQSPSNKVTEKGKDVELRCDPISGHTALYWYRQSLGQGLEFLIYFQGNSAPDKSGLPSDRFSAERTGGSVSTLTIQRTQQEDSAVYLCASSSTGTGRFETQYFGPGTRLLVL.

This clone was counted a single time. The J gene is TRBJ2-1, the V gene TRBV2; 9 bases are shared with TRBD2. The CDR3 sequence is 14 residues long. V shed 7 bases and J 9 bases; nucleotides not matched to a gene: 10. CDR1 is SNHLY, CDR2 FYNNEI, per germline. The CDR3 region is CASIKGLAVGEQFF. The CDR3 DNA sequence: TGTGCCAGCATCAAGGGACTAGCTGTAGGTGAGCAGTTCTTC.

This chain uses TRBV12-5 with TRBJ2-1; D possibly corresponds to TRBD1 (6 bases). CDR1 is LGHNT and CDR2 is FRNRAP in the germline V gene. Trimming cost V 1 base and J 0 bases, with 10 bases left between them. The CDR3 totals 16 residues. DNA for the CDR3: TGTGCTAGTGGTTTGGAAGGGGGACACTCCTACAATGAGCAGTTCTTC. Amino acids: CASGLEGGHSYNEQFF.

The DNA for the CDR3 is TGTGCCAGCAGCGTAGTAGGCGAGGGAGATACCTACGAGCAGTACTTC. It is translated as CASSVVGEGDTYEQYF. The chain joins TRBV9 to TRBJ2-7; possibly TRBD2 for D (5 bases). V shed 0 bases and J shed 2 bases, with 15 bases lying between them. The CDR3 has 16 amino acids. The V gene's germline CDR1 is SGDLS and CDR2 YYNGEE.

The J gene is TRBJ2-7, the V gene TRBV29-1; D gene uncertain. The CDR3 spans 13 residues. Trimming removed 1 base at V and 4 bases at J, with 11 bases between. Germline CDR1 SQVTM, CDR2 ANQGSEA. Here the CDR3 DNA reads TGCAGCGTTGAAGTCGGAACGGTGTACGAGCAGTACTTC. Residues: CSVEVGTVYEQYF.

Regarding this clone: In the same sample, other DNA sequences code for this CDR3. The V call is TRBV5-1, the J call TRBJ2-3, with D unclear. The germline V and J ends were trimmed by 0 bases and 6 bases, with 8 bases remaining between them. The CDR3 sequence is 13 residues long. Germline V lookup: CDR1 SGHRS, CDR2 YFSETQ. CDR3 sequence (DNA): TGCGCCAGCAGCTTGGCCGGGTCCGATACGCAGTATTTT. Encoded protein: CASSLAGSDTQYF.

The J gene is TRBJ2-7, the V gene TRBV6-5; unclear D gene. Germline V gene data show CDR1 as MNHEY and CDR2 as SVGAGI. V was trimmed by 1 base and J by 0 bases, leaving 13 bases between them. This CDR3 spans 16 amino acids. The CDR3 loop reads CASSYFGQSSSYEQYF. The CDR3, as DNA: TGTGCCAGCAGTTACTTTGGCCAGTCTAGCTCCTACGAGCAGTACTTC.